Below are 21 T cell receptor beta chains sequenced from a single sample in a study of human T cells and chemical hapten exposure. TCRdb re-called the RACE reads with MiXCR, one entry per CDR3 protein. The sample includes about 340,000 distinct CDR3 sequences, under 8% seen only once; the top ten take about 8%. Time point in this sample: patch test 1, 2 weeks after DPC sensitization. Treatment specified: therapeutic diphenylcyclopropenone sensitization with weekly scalp DPC. The material sequenced was whole blood, taken in connection with sensitization to the hapten diphenylcyclopropenone (DPC). The receptors come from a young woman with alopecia areata. Some clones in this sample may be carry-over from other donors' samples.

The V gene is TRBV20-1, the J gene TRBJ1-2; 7 positions match TRBD1. The CDR3 spans 13 residues. Germline V gene lookup returns CDR1 DFQATT and CDR2 SNEGSKA (reference sequence). The V and J ends lost 4 bases and 8 bases, in that order; junction bases with no gene match: 10. Here the CDR3 reads CSATPFAGGGYTF. The CDR3 DNA sequence: TGCAGTGCTACCCCGTTTGCAGGGGGGGGCTACACCTTC.

This clonotype was seen a few times. This chain links TRBV29-1 with TRBJ2-1, with TRBD2 as a possible D gene (5 bases). V lost 3 bases and J 9 bases, leaving 18 bases between the germline ends. The CDR3 has 14 amino acids. Germline V gene sequence: CDR1 SQVTM, CDR2 ANQGSEA. The CDR3 DNA is TGCAGCGTTGATTCTTCTAGCTACCGAAGTGAGCAGTTCTTC. Protein product: CSVDSSSYRSEQFF.

The chain has TRBV7-9 and TRBJ1-5, with a tentative D call TRBD1 (6 bases). This CDR3 has 14 residues. Trimming pared 5 bases from V and 5 bases from J, leaving 13 bases between. Germline V gives CDR1 SEHNR, CDR2 FQNEAQ (reference sequence). The CDR3 is CASSPPGADQPQHF. In nucleotides, the CDR3 is TGTGCCAGCAGCCCCCCAGGGGCAGATCAGCCCCAGCATTTT.

The chain combines TRBV5-1 with TRBJ2-3; TRBD2 agrees at 9 bases. J gave up 7 bases and V 2 bases, and 5 bases lay outside the gene matches. There are 14 residues in the CDR3. CDR1 and CDR2 (germline): SGHRS, YFSETQ. The CDR3 sequence: CASSLTRGGHTQYF. In DNA form, the CDR3 reads TGCGCCAGCAGCTTAACGCGGGGGGGCCATACGCAGTATTTT.

This clonotype was seen at least ten times. V gene TRBV2 combines with J gene TRBJ2-5, with D possibly called TRBD1 or TRBD2 (5 bases each). Germline V lookup: CDR1 SNHLY, CDR2 FYNNEI. The CDR3 has 12 amino acids. The V end lost 10 bases, the J end lost 1 base, and 10 bases lay between the germline ends. The CDR3 is CATRGVQETQYF. The DNA of the CDR3 is TGTGCCACCCGGGGCGTCCAAGAGACCCAGTACTTC.

This clonotype has ten or more counts. The chain recombines TRBV3-1 with TRBJ2-1; D may be TRBD1 (6 bases). Per the germline V gene, CDR1 is LGHDT and CDR2 is YNNKEL (reference sequence). V lost 0 bases and J 8 bases, leaving 14 bases between the germline ends. The CDR3 has 15 amino acids. CDR3: CASSQDTSRGHEQFF. The DNA for the CDR3 is TGTGCCAGCAGCCAAGACACCTCCAGGGGTCATGAGCAGTTCTTC.

CDR3 region: CASSFNVANYGYTF. For the CDR3, the DNA is TGTGCCAGCAGTTTCAACGTAGCTAACTATGGCTACACCTTC. The V gene is TRBV12-3 or TRBV12-4, the J gene TRBJ1-2; D is ambiguous. CDR3 length: 14 residues. The V and J ends lost 3 bases and 0 bases respectively, with 8 bases between them.

This clonotype has at least ten counts. The J gene is TRBJ2-6, the V gene TRBV7-8; 7 bases align to TRBD2. The germline gives CDR1 SGHVS, CDR2 FQNEAQ. The CDR3 consists of 19 residues. With 1 base clipped from V and 2 bases from J, the junction kept 11 bases outside the gene matches. CDR3 bases: TGTGCCAGCAGCTTAGAAGCGGGGCCCCCCCGACCTGGGGCCAACGTCCTGACTTTC. Translation: CASSLEAGPPRPGANVLTF.

The gene calls are TRBV15 and TRBJ1-6; no clear D gene. The CDR3 consists of 16 residues. Germline lookup yields CDR1 LNHNV and CDR2 YYDKDF (reference sequence). V lost 3 bases and J lost 4, with 13 bases in between. CDR3 sequence: CATSREGRTYNSPLHF. The CDR3 nucleotides are TGTGCCACCAGCAGGGAAGGTCGGACGTATAATTCACCCCTCCACTTT.

The genes are TRBV5-4 and TRBJ1-1; perhaps TRBD1 as D (5 bases). The V and J ends lost 4 bases and 4 bases respectively, with 17 bases between them. Germline V lookup: CDR1 SGHNT, CDR2 YYREEE (reference sequence). CDR3 size: 15 residues. The CDR3 reads CASSPRGSFGTEAFF. The DNA of the CDR3 is TGTGCCAGCAGCCCAAGGGGCAGCTTTGGCACTGAAGCTTTCTTT.

This clonotype showed up many times. This rearrangement joins TRBV4-3 to TRBJ1-6; the match to TRBD1 covers 8 bases. The V gene end was trimmed by 3 bases and the J gene end by 6 bases; junction bases not matched to a gene: 4. Looked up from germline, CDR1 is LGHNA and CDR2 is YSLEER. The CDR3 extends over 15 amino acids. The CDR3 here is CASSHEGQVNSPLHF. Here the CDR3 DNA reads TGCGCCAGCAGCCACGAGGGACAGGTTAATTCACCCCTCCACTTT.

This clonotype was found once. The junction and the germline gene differ at one end; a read error may be behind it. V usage is TRBV12-3 or TRBV12-4 and J usage is TRBJ2-5, with 9 bases lining up with TRBD2. The CDR3 runs to 16 residues. CDR3 nucleotide sequence: TGTGCCAACAGTCCTCCGCGGGGGGGCGTCCCGGAGACCCAGTACTTC. It codes for CANSPPRGGVPETQYF.

This clonotype was counted between two and nine times. This sequence joins TRBV5-5 and TRBJ1-5, with 8 bases lining up with TRBD1. CDR1 SGHKS and CDR2 YYEKEE come from the germline V gene (reference sequence). V shed 5 bases and J 7 bases; nucleotides not matched to a gene: 17. CDR3 length: 17 residues. The DNA of the CDR3 is TGTGCCAGCAGTTGGAGGGCAGGGGGCAACAGCAGACAGCCCCAGCATTTT. As protein: CASSWRAGGNSRQPQHF.

This clonotype has a count of ten or more. This CDR3 is CASSPPAAGDGNQPQHF. DNA of the CDR3: TGTGCCAGCAGCCCTCCCGCCGCGGGGGACGGGAATCAGCCCCAGCATTTT. V is TRBV7-8 and J is TRBJ1-5; tentatively, D is TRBD1 (5 bases). This CDR3 comprises 17 residues. CDR1 is SGHVS and CDR2 is FQNEAQ in the germline V gene. Trimming removed 5 bases from V and 4 bases from J, with 21 bases in between.

The chain joins TRBV7-2 to TRBJ2-3; D is unresolved. CDR3 length: 15 amino acids. Germline CDR1 and CDR2: SGHTA and FQGNSA. Between the trimmed V and J ends, which lost 2 bases and 1 base, there was a span of 10 bases. The DNA of the CDR3 is TGTGCCAGCAGCTTACAAGCCCACCGCACAGATACGCAGTATTTT. Its translation: CASSLQAHRTDTQYF.

This clonotype was picked up a small number of times. The J gene is TRBJ2-7, the V gene TRBV18, with D perhaps given as TRBD1 or TRBD2 (5 bases each). With 2 bases removed from V and 5 bases from J, the gap between germline ends came to 13 bases. Per the germline V gene, CDR1 is KGHSH and CDR2 is LQKENI. The CDR3 contains 14 residues. The CDR3, as DNA: TGTGCCAGCTCACCAAACGGGGCGGCTAACGAGCAGTACTTC. It yields the protein CASSPNGAANEQYF. Full variable domain (remainder filled in from reference TRBV18 and TRBJ2-7): NAGVMQNPRHLVRRRGQEARLRCSPMKGHSHVYWYRQLPEEGLKFMVYLQKENIIDESGMPKERFSAEFPKEGPSILRIQQVVRGDSAAYFCASSPNGAANEQYFGPGTRLTVT.

This clonotype was observed a few times. The rearrangement joins TRBV28 to TRBJ1-5; no firm D call. CDR3 length: 13 amino acids. Trimming pared 8 bases from V and 4 bases from J, leaving 12 bases between. The germline V gene has CDR1 MDHEN and CDR2 SYDVKM. This CDR3 is CASGLSRNQPQHF. The CDR3 nucleotides read TGTGCCAGCGGGTTGAGCAGGAATCAGCCCCAGCATTTT.

In its sample, this clonotype was seen a few times. The chain is built from TRBV6-6 and TRBJ2-5, with 8 bases aligning to TRBD1. Unmatched junction bases numbered 8, after V lost 6 bases and J lost 2 bases. The CDR3 consists of 15 residues. The germline V gene has CDR1 MNHNY and CDR2 SVGAGI (reference sequence). The CDR3 spells CASRHRGQGQETQYF. Here the CDR3 DNA reads TGTGCCAGCAGACACCGAGGACAGGGTCAAGAGACCCAGTACTTC.

The gene calls are TRBV6-6 and TRBJ2-1, with D possibly TRBD2 on 6 matching bases. V was trimmed by 2 bases and J by 5 bases, leaving 13 bases between them. In germline, CDR1 is MNHNY, CDR2 SVGAGI (reference sequence). The CDR3 consists of 15 residues. Here the CDR3 reads CASSYPSEPNNEQFF. The DNA of the CDR3 is TGTGCCAGCAGTTACCCTAGCGAACCAAACAATGAGCAGTTCTTC.

In its sample, this clonotype was seen a few times. The gene calls are TRBV15 and TRBJ2-1; D is possibly TRBD1 (5 bases). The germline gives CDR1 LNHNV, CDR2 YYDKDF (reference sequence). This CDR3 is built from 15 residues. The V end lost 0 bases, the J end lost 4 bases, and 10 bases lay between the germline ends. CDR3 nucleotides: TGTGCCACCAGCAGAGATCTGGCAGGGTACAATGAGCAGTTCTTC. It encodes CATSRDLAGYNEQFF.

The sample holds many counts of this clonotype. The chain employs TRBV10-3 and TRBJ1-4, with D hard to call. Trimming took off 3 bases at V and 7 bases at J, with 6 bases between the two ends. Germline values: CDR1 ENHRY, CDR2 SYGVKD. The CDR3 totals 12 residues. DNA for the CDR3: TGTGCCATCAGTGATAAGGGTGAAAAACTGTTTTTT. It encodes CAISDKGEKLFF.